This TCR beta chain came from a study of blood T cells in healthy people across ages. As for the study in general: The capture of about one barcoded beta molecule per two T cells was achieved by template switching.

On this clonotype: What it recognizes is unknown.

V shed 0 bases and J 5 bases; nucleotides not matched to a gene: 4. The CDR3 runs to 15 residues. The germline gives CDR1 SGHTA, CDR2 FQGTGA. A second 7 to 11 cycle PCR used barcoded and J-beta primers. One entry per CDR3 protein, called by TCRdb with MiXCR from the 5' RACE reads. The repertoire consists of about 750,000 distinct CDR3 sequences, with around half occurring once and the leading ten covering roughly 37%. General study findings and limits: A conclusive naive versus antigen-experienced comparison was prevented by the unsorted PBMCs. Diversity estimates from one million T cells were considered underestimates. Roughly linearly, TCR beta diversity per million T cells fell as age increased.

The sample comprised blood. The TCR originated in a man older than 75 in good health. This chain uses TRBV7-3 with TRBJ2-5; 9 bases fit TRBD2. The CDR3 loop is CASSLTVAGEETQYF. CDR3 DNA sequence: TGTGCCAGCAGCTTAACGGTAGCGGGAGAGGAGACCCAGTACTTC. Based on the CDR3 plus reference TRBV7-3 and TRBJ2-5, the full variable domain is GAGVSQTPSNKVTEKGKYVELRCDPISGHTALYWYRQSLGQGPEFLIYFQGTGAADDSGLPNDRFFAVRPEGSVSTLKIQRTERGDSAVYLCASSLTVAGEETQYFGPGTRLLVL.